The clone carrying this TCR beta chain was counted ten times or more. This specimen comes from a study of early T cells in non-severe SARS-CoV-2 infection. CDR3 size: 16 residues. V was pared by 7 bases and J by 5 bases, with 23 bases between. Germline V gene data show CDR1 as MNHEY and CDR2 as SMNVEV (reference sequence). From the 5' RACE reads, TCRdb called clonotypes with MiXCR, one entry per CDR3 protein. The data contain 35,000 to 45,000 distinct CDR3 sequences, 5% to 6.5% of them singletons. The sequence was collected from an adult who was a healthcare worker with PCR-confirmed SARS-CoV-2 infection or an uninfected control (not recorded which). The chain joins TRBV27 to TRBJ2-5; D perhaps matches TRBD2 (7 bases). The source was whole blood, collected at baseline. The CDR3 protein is CASKGRAGEGVETQYF. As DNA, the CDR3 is TGTGCCAGCAAAGGACGTGCGGGAGAGGGGGTGGAGACCCAGTACTTC.